The rows below give T cell receptor beta chains drawn from one sample of a study of identical twins. TCRdb re-derived calls from the 5' RACE reads in MiXCR, one entry per CDR3 protein. The sample has 550,000 to 700,000 distinct CDR3 sequences, 9.6% seen once. The same data also went into a second study, on yellow fever vaccine responses in identical twins.

The sequenced sample consisted of PBMCs. The receptors stem from a woman aged 18-29 years in good health. Both conserved end residues are part of each CDR3. The D gene is left open where the match is weak. Some rows have no size entry. The others give once, few or many, or a class for an expanded clone.

d_call | j_call | clone_size | v_call | cdr3_nt | cdr3_aa
. | TRBJ2-1 | many | TRBV5-1 | TGCGCCAGCAGCTTGGGGGTCGGGGTAGTGTTACTGCAGTTCTTC | CASSLGVGVVLLQFF
. | TRBJ2-6 | . | TRBV28 | TGTGCTCCCTTAGGGTCTGGGGCCAACGTCCTGACTTTC | CAPLGSGANVLTF
. | TRBJ2-5 | many | TRBV20-1 | TGCAGTGCTAGGGGTCGGGAGATCGAAGAGACCCAGTACTTC | CSARGREIEETQYF
. | TRBJ2-5 | many | TRBV20-1 | TGCAGTGCTAGAGATTTGAGGGGGACAGAGACCCAGTACTTC | CSARDLRGTETQYF
. | TRBJ2-1 | . | TRBV20-1 | TGCAGTGCTAGAGATCCGTCGGGGCCTACCTACAATGAGCAGTTCTTC | CSARDPSGPTYNEQFF
TRBD1 | TRBJ2-3 | . | TRBV24-1 | TGTGCCACCAGTGACCCCCCCGGGACAGGGACCACAGATACGCAGTATTTT | CATSDPPGTGTTDTQYF
. | TRBJ2-2 | . | TRBV29-1 | TGCAGCGGATTTAACACCGGGGAGCTGTTTTTT | CSGFNTGELFF
TRBD2 | TRBJ2-7 | few | TRBV20-1 | TGCAGCGCACTAGCGGCCTCCTACGAGCAGTACTTC | CSALAASYEQYF
. | TRBJ2-7 | . | TRBV6-1 | TGTGCCAGCAGTGACTTTTCAAGGAAGCAGTACTTC | CASSDFSRKQYF
TRBD1 | TRBJ2-7 | . | TRBV20-1 | TGCAGTGCTAGAGATACTTTTTCTGCGGGGACAGGGGGCTACGAGCAGTACTTC | CSARDTFSAGTGGYEQYF
TRBD2 | TRBJ2-1 | many | TRBV11-2 | TGTGCCAGCAGCATACAGGGGATCCTAGCGGGAACCTACAATGAGCAGTTCTTC | CASSIQGILAGTYNEQFF
. | TRBJ2-2 | . | TRBV5-6 | TGTGCCAGCAGCCGGACCGCACCCGGGGAGCTGTTTTTT | CASSRTAPGELFF
TRBD2 | TRBJ2-7 | once | TRBV25-1 | TGTGCCAGCAGTGACCCTCCTAGCGGGAGGTACGAGCAGTACTTC | CASSDPPSGRYEQYF
. | TRBJ2-1 | many | TRBV5-1 | TGCGCCAGCAGCTTGAATGTTTGGGAAAGCTCCTACAATGAGCAGTTCTTC | CASSLNVWESSYNEQFF
. | TRBJ2-7 | few | TRBV6-2/TRBV6-3 | TGTGCCAGCAGTTACTCGAAAACAGGTGGCTCCTACGAGCAGTACTTC | CASSYSKTGGSYEQYF
TRBD1 | TRBJ2-7 | . | TRBV4-3 | TGCGCCAGCAGCCAAGAAGGGACAGCGGACTACGAGCAGTACTTC | CASSQEGTADYEQYF
. | TRBJ2-2 | few | TRBV20-1 | TGCAGTGCTAGAGAGGGCATGCAAGTGAACACCGGGGAGCTGTTTTTT | CSAREGMQVNTGELFF